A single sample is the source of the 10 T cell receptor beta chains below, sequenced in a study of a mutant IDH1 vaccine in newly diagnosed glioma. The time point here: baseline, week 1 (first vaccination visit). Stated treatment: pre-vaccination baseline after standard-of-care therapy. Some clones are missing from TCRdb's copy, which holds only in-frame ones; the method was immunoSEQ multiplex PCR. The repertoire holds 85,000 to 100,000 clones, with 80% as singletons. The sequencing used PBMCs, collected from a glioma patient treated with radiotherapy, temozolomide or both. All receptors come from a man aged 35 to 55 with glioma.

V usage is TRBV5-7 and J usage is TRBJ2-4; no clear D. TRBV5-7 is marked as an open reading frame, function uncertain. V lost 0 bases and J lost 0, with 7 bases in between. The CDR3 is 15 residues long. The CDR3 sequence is CASSLGAIAKNIQYF. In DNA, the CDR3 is TGTGCCAGCAGCTTGGGGGCGATAGCCAAAAACATTCAGTACTTC.

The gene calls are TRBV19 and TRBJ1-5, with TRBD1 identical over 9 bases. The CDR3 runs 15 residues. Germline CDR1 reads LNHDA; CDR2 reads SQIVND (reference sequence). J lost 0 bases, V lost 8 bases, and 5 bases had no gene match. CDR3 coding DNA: TGTGCCAGTTGGGACAGGGCAAATAGCAATCAGCCCCAGCATTTT. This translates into CASWDRANSNQPQHF.

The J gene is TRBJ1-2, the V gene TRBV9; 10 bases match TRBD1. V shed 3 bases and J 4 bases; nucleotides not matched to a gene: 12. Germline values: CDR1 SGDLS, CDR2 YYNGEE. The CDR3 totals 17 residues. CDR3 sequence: CASSGTGGVDLGYGYTF. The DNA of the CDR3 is TGTGCCAGCAGCGGGACAGGGGGGGTGGATTTAGGCTATGGCTACACCTTC.

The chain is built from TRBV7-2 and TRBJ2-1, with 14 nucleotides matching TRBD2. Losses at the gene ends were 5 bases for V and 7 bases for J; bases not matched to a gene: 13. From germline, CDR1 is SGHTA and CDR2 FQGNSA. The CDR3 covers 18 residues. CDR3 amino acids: CASSTGTSGRRVGNEQFF. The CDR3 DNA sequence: TGTGCCAGCAGCACCGGGACTAGCGGGAGAAGAGTAGGGAATGAGCAGTTCTTC.

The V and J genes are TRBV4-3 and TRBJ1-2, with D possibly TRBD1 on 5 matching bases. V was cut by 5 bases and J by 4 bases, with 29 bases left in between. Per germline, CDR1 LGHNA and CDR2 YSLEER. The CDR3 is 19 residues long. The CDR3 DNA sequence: TGCGCCAGCAGCATGGGGGGAGGAGACAAATCATACCGTGTCTATGGCTACACCTTC. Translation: CASSMGGGDKSYRVYGYTF.

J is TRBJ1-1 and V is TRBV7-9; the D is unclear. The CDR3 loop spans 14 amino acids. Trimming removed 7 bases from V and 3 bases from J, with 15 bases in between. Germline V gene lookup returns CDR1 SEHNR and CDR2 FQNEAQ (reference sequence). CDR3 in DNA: TGTGCCAGCACACACACCTTAGATTACACTGAAGCTTTCTTT. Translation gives CASTHTLDYTEAFF.

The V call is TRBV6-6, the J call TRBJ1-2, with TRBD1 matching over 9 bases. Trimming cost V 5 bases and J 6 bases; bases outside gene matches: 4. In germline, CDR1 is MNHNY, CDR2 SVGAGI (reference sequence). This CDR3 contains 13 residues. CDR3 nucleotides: TGTGCCAGCAGTAACCGACAGGGGGATGGCTACACCTTC. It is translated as CASSNRQGDGYTF.

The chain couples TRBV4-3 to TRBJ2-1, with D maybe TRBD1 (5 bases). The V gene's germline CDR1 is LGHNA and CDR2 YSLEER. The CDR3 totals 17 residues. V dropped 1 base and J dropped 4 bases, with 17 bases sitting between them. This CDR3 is CASSQAQGHPPYNEQFF. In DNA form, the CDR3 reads TGCGCCAGCAGCCAAGCTCAGGGTCACCCTCCATACAATGAGCAGTTCTTC.

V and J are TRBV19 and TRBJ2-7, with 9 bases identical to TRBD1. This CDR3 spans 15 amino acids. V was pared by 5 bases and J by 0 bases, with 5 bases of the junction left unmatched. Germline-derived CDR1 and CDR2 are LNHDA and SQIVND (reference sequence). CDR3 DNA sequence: TGTGCCAGTAGTCCGGACAGGGGCCTCTCCTACGAGCAGTACTTC. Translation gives CASSPDRGLSYEQYF.

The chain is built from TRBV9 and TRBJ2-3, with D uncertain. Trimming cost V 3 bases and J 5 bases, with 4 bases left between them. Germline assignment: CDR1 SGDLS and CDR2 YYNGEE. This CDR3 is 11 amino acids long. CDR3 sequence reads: CASSAEDTQYF. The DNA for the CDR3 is TGTGCCAGCAGCGCCGAAGATACGCAGTATTTT.